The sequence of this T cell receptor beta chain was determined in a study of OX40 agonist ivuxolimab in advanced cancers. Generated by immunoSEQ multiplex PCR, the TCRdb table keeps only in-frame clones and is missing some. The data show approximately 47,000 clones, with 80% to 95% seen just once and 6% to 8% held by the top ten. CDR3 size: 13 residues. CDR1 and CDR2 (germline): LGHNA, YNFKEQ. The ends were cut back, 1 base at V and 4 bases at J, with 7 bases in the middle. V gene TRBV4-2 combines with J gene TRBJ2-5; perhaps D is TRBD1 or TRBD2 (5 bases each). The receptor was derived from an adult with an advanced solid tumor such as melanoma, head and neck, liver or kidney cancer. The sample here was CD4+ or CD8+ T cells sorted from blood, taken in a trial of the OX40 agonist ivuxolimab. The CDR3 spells CASSQGGRETQYF. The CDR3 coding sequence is TGTGCCAGCAGCCAAGGGGGGAGAGAGACCCAGTACTTC.